These 32 T cell receptor beta chains originate from one sample sequenced in a study of T cells in Graves' hyperthyroidism and ophthalmopathy. RNA transcripts were the template for amplifying TCR beta CDR3 regions. A set of HTBI primers served as the primers for a first-round RT-PCR of the TCR CDR3. TCRdb redid the calling of the multiplex PCR reads with MiXCR, one entry per CDR3 protein. The repertoire holds approximately 520,000 distinct CDR3 sequences, with more than 20% as singletons. Sample: blood. These receptors originate from a young man with Graves' hyperthyroidism.

The chain couples TRBV11-2 to TRBJ2-5, with TRBD2 identical over 9 bases. Germline CDR1 reads SGHAT; CDR2 reads FQNNGV. J gave up 6 bases and V 2 bases, and 13 bases lay outside the gene matches. This CDR3 has 17 residues. CDR3 bases: TGTGCCAGCAGCTTAACCAGACTAGCGGAGAGGGAAAAGACCCAGTACTTC. Translated, it gives CASSLTRLAEREKTQYF.

This clonotype showed up just a few times. The chain employs TRBV18 and TRBJ1-2; perhaps TRBD1 as D (6 bases). This CDR3 contains 14 residues. Trimming removed 0 bases from V and 8 bases from J, with 13 bases in between. Germline-derived CDR1 and CDR2 are KGHSH and LQKENI. CDR3 protein: CASSPPNRGQGYTF. The CDR3 nucleotides are TGTGCCAGCTCACCACCGAACCGGGGGCAAGGCTACACCTTC. The variable domain in full, completed from reference TRBV18 and TRBJ1-2, reads NAGVMQNPRHLVRRRGQEARLRCSPMKGHSHVYWYRQLPEEGLKFMVYLQKENIIDESGMPKERFSAEFPKEGPSILRIQQVVRGDSAAYFCASSPPNRGQGYTFGSGTRLTVV.

The sample holds many counts of this clonotype. This CDR3 reads CASSGALGGQPQHF. DNA for the CDR3: TGTGCCAGCAGTGGAGCCCTCGGGGGGCAGCCCCAGCATTTT. The chain has TRBV2 and TRBJ1-5, with a possible D match to TRBD1 (5 bases). The CDR3 has 14 amino acids. Trimming cost V 4 bases and J 7 bases, with 14 bases left between them. Germline CDR1 SNHLY, CDR2 FYNNEI.

This clonotype was counted many times. The chain combines TRBV6-1 with TRBJ2-5, with D possibly being TRBD1 (5 bases). CDR1 is MNHNS, CDR2 SASEGT, per germline. The CDR3 runs 15 residues. Trimming cost V 2 bases and J 2 bases, with 12 bases left between them. The CDR3: CASSERAQGQETQYF. In DNA form, the CDR3 reads TGTGCCAGCAGTGAAAGGGCCCAGGGTCAAGAGACCCAGTACTTC.

With respect to this clonotype: The junction does not match germline at one end; this may be a read error. The chain joins TRBV19 to TRBJ1-2; maybe TRBD1 (6 bases). This CDR3 region has 14 residues. Germline CDR1 LNHDA, CDR2 SQIVND (reference sequence). The CDR3 DNA follows: TGTGCCAGTAGTATAGCTGGACAGAACTATGGCTACTCCTTC. Translation gives CASSIAGQNYGYSF.

Many counts were recorded for this clonotype. V gene TRBV7-8 combines with J gene TRBJ1-1, with 7 nucleotides matching TRBD1. CDR1 and CDR2 from the germline V gene are SGHVS and FQNEAQ. This CDR3 is built from 15 residues. V lost 5 bases and J lost 3; bases outside the gene matches: 9. Written as DNA, the CDR3 is TGTGCCAGCAGCACCAGACAGGGCCAAGACACTGAAGCTTTCTTT. This encodes CASSTRQGQDTEAFF.

This clonotype appeared many times. DNA for the CDR3: TGTGCCAGCAGCCCGGGGCCCACCTACGAGCAGTACTTC. Translated: CASSPGPTYEQYF. J is TRBJ2-7 and V is TRBV19; perhaps D is TRBD1 or TRBD2 (5 bases each). This CDR3 has 13 amino acids. Looked up from germline, CDR1 is LNHDA and CDR2 is SQIVND (reference sequence). V gave up 9 bases and J gave up 2 bases, with 14 bases separating them.

The V gene is TRBV12-3 or TRBV12-4, the J gene TRBJ1-1; D gene ambiguous. The CDR3 totals 14 residues. V was pared by 6 bases and J by 3 bases, with 14 bases between. DNA for the CDR3: TGTGCCAGCAGAGAACACGCGGGCCACACTGAAGCTTTCTTT. Protein: CASREHAGHTEAFF.

The J gene is TRBJ2-5, the V gene TRBV5-1, with D perhaps TRBD1 (6 bases). The CDR3 covers 15 residues. Germline assignment: CDR1 SGHRS and CDR2 YFSETQ. Trimming removed 2 bases from V and 2 bases from J, with 13 bases in between. Written as DNA, the CDR3 is TGCGCCAGCAGCTTAGAAAGGGGGAGACAAGAGACCCAGTACTTC. It codes for CASSLERGRQETQYF.

At least ten counts were recorded for this clonotype. The CDR3 nucleotides are TGTGCCAGCAGGCCGATCGACAGGGGAAACTATGGCTACACCTTC. Its translation is CASRPIDRGNYGYTF. The J gene is TRBJ1-2, the V gene TRBV27; TRBD1 agrees at 8 bases. The CDR3 is made up of 15 amino acids. The J segment lost 2 bases and the V segment lost 6 bases, leaving 8 bases of the junction unmatched. In germline, CDR1 is MNHEY, CDR2 SMNVEV (reference sequence).

This clonotype was detected many times. The chain is built from TRBV29-1 and TRBJ1-1, with D perhaps TRBD1 (6 bases). The germline CDR1 and CDR2 sequences are SQVTM and ANQGSEA. The CDR3 has 11 residues. V shed 6 bases and J shed 7 bases, with 12 bases lying between them. The CDR3 bases are TGCAGCGTAGTCGGACAGTTTGAAGCTTTCTTT. Protein sequence: CSVVGQFEAFF. Looking up the rest from reference TRBV29-1 and TRBJ1-1 gives the full variable domain: SAVISQKPSRDICQRGTSLTIQCQVDSQVTMMFWYRQQPGQSLTLIATANQGSEATYESGFVIDKFPISRPNLTFSTLTVSNMSPEDSSIYLCSVVGQFEAFFGQGTRLTVV.

The chain couples TRBV11-2 to TRBJ2-5; a weak D match, TRBD2 (5 bases). The CDR3 extends over 14 amino acids. In germline, CDR1 is SGHAT, CDR2 FQNNGV. V gave up 5 bases and J gave up 2 bases, with 12 bases separating them. The CDR3 loop is CASSAERYQETQYF. The CDR3 nucleotides are TGTGCCAGCAGCGCCGAGCGGTATCAAGAGACCCAGTACTTC. The complete variable domain, with remaining parts taken from reference TRBV11-2 and TRBJ2-5, reads EAGVAQSPRYKIIEKRQSVAFWCNPISGHATLYWYQQILGQGPKLLIQFQNNGVVDDSQLPKDRFSAERLKGVDSTLKIQPAKLEDSAVYLCASSAERYQETQYFGPGTRLLVL.

This clonotype appeared many times. V gene TRBV3-1 combines with J gene TRBJ2-5; D possibly corresponds to TRBD1 (6 bases). CDR1 is LGHDT, CDR2 YNNKEL, per germline (reference sequence). The V end lost 0 bases, the J end lost 4 bases, and 18 bases lay between the germline ends. The CDR3 length is 17 residues. CDR3 amino acids: CASSQDLLNRVRETQYF. In nucleotides, the CDR3 is TGTGCCAGCAGCCAAGATCTGCTAAACAGGGTACGAGAGACCCAGTACTTC.

There are many counts of this clonotype. The chain joins TRBV12-3 or TRBV12-4 to TRBJ2-2; D unresolved. V dropped 6 bases and J dropped 5 bases, with 7 bases sitting between them. This CDR3 region has 12 residues. CDR3 DNA: TGTGCCAGCAGGCTGATAACCGGGGAGCTGTTTTTT. Translated, it gives CASRLITGELFF.

This clonotype was counted a few times. The CDR3 is CASSLFPVTQETQYF. The CDR3, as DNA: TGTGCCAGCAGCCTATTCCCAGTGACCCAAGAGACCCAGTACTTC. The chain combines TRBV11-2 with TRBJ2-5; no clear D gene. This CDR3 contains 15 residues. CDR1 and CDR2 from the germline V gene are SGHAT and FQNNGV. With 5 bases removed from V and 1 base from J, the gap between germline ends came to 14 bases.

This clonotype appeared a few times. The chain links TRBV11-1 to TRBJ2-2; 8 bases fit TRBD2. This CDR3 has 16 residues. V lost 7 bases, J lost 4 bases, and 11 bases stayed unmatched. CDR1 is SGHAT and CDR2 is FQDESV in the germline V gene (reference sequence). The CDR3 here is CASILGGEGGTGELFF. The CDR3 DNA is TGTGCCAGCATCCTCGGGGGGGAAGGAGGCACCGGGGAGCTGTTTTTT.

This clonotype was picked up a small number of times. The chain carries TRBV11-2 and TRBJ2-2; D possibly uses TRBD1 or TRBD2 (5 bases each). Germline assignment: CDR1 SGHAT and CDR2 FQNNGV. This CDR3 region has 17 residues. Trimming cost V 3 bases and J 4 bases, with 18 bases left between them. CDR3 loop: CASSFLRGRAATGELFF. The CDR3 bases are TGTGCCAGCAGCTTCCTCCGGGGCAGGGCCGCCACCGGGGAGCTGTTTTTT.

This clonotype was picked up many times. The J gene is TRBJ2-7, the V gene TRBV20-1; D is unclear. The CDR3 is made up of 12 amino acids. Germline CDR1 is DFQATT and CDR2 is SNEGSKA (reference sequence). The V end was cut by 1 base, the J end by 4 bases, with 8 bases between. The CDR3 nucleotides are TGCAGTGCTAGAGGCAGGCTATACGAGCAGTACTTC. Protein sequence: CSARGRLYEQYF.

There are a few counts of this clonotype. This sequence joins TRBV11-2 and TRBJ2-7; D is unresolved. This CDR3 has 13 amino acids. With 1 base removed from V and 6 bases from J, the gap between germline ends came to 10 bases. Per germline, CDR1 SGHAT and CDR2 FQNNGV. CDR3 bases: TGTGCCAGCAGCTTAGTGTTGGCTCCCGAGCAGTACTTC. The encoded protein is CASSLVLAPEQYF.

The rearrangement joins TRBV6-1 to TRBJ2-2; 9 bases line up with TRBD1. The V gene's germline CDR1 is MNHNS and CDR2 SASEGT. The CDR3 loop spans 14 amino acids. Trimming removed 5 bases from V and 10 bases from J; junction bases left unmatched: 8. Here the CDR3 DNA reads TGTGCCAGCAGTAGGGGACAGGGAACGACGGAGCTGTTTTTT. This gives the protein CASSRGQGTTELFF.

This clonotype came up a few times. This chain joins TRBV11-1 and TRBJ2-5, with 12 nucleotides matching TRBD2. The CDR3 is 14 amino acids. Looked up from germline, CDR1 is SGHAT and CDR2 is FQDESV (reference sequence). V dropped 5 bases and J dropped 8; count of bases not matched to a gene: 6. CDR3 in amino acids: CASSAGTSGPTQYF. DNA of the CDR3: TGTGCCAGCAGCGCCGGGACTAGCGGGCCAACCCAGTACTTC.

This clonotype has ten or more counts. V and J are TRBV20-1 and TRBJ1-3; D remains unclear. From germline, CDR1 is DFQATT and CDR2 SNEGSKA (reference sequence). This CDR3 region has 11 residues. The V end lost 0 bases, the J end lost 5 bases, and 2 bases lay between the germline ends. The CDR3: CSARDRNTIYF. The CDR3 DNA is TGCAGTGCTAGAGACCGAAACACCATATATTTT.

At least ten counts were recorded for this clonotype. The chain recombines TRBV9 with TRBJ1-2; TRBD1 is a possible D gene (6 bases). Per germline, CDR1 SGDLS and CDR2 YYNGEE. Trimming took 4 bases from V and 4 from J, leaving 17 bases between them. This CDR3 has 15 amino acids. The DNA of the CDR3 is TGTGCCAGCAGCCCTATCCAGGGGTTTGTCTATGGCTACACCTTC. Amino acid sequence: CASSPIQGFVYGYTF. The entire variable domain, with the rest obtained from reference TRBV9 and TRBJ1-2, is as follows: DSGVTQTPKHLITATGQRVTLRCSPRSGDLSVYWYQQSLDQGLQFLIQYYNGEERAKGNILERFSAQQFPDLHSELNLSSLELGDSALYFCASSPIQGFVYGYTFGSGTRLTVV.

This clonotype occurred many times. This chain connects TRBV15 to TRBJ1-2; possible D gene TRBD1, 5 bases. Trimming shortened V by 3 bases and J by 4 bases, and 15 bases separated the two germline ends. This CDR3 region has 15 residues. In germline, CDR1 is LNHNV, CDR2 YYDKDF (reference sequence). This chain's CDR3 is CATSRVDKGGYGYTF. The CDR3 DNA is TGTGCCACCAGCAGGGTGGACAAAGGAGGCTATGGCTACACCTTC.

This clonotype was recorded at least ten times. The rearrangement joins TRBV6-5 to TRBJ1-2; TRBD1 is a possible D gene (6 bases). Germline V CDR1 and CDR2: MNHEY, SVGAGI. The CDR3 spans 15 residues. The V and J ends lost 0 bases and 6 bases respectively, with 14 bases between them. For the CDR3, the DNA is TGTGCCAGCAGTTACTCGAGTATCACAGGGCATGGCTACACCTTC. As protein: CASSYSSITGHGYTF.

J is TRBJ1-5 and V is TRBV18; TRBD1 agrees at 9 bases. Germline V CDR1 and CDR2: KGHSH, LQKENI. With V trimmed by 3 bases and J by 9 bases, 6 bases remained unmatched. There are 14 residues in the CDR3. The CDR3 reads CASSPGTGNGPQHF. CDR3 DNA: TGTGCCAGCTCACCGGGGACAGGGAATGGGCCCCAGCATTTT.

This clonotype occurred many times. The V gene is TRBV24-1, the J gene TRBJ2-7; D remains ambiguous. CDR1 KGHDR and CDR2 SFDVKD come from the germline V gene. The V and J ends lost 3 bases and 1 base respectively, with 9 bases between them. The CDR3 consists of 14 residues. CDR3 DNA sequence: TGTGCCACCAGTGATCCAAAGACGTCCTACGAGCAGTACTTC. Residues: CATSDPKTSYEQYF.

There are many counts of this clonotype. This chain links TRBV19 with TRBJ2-5; a weak D match, TRBD1 (5 bases). Deletions cut 2 bases from V and 5 bases from J, with 18 bases between. Looked up from germline, CDR1 is LNHDA and CDR2 is SQIVND (reference sequence). This CDR3 has 16 residues. The CDR3 sequence: CASSIRGHLMGETQYF. CDR3 bases: TGTGCCAGTAGTATACGAGGACACCTAATGGGGGAGACCCAGTACTTC.

This clonotype occurred a few times. The chain combines TRBV20-1 with TRBJ1-5; D uncertain. The ends were cut back, 1 base at V and 4 bases at J, with 11 bases in the middle. The germline CDR1 and CDR2 sequences are DFQATT and SNEGSKA (reference sequence). There are 14 residues in the CDR3. The CDR3 DNA reads TGCAGTGCTAGAGCCTCCGGGCCAAATCAGCCCCAGCATTTT. This translates into CSARASGPNQPQHF.

This clonotype has a handful of counts. V usage is TRBV4-2 and J usage is TRBJ1-1; the D is unclear. The CDR3 covers 18 residues. CDR1 LGHNA and CDR2 YNFKEQ come from the germline V gene. V was shortened by 4 bases and J by 2 bases, with 23 bases between the two germline ends. The CDR3 loop reads CASSLVRGIPLLNTEAFF. The CDR3 coding sequence is TGTGCCAGCAGCCTCGTACGGGGAATACCCCTTTTAAACACTGAAGCTTTCTTT.

This clonotype occurred a few times. This chain joins TRBV5-6 and TRBJ2-7, with D possibly TRBD1 on 6 matching bases. The germline CDR1 and CDR2 sequences are SGHDT and YYEEEE. The CDR3 runs to 16 residues. Between the trimmed V and J ends, which lost 1 base and 2 bases, there was a span of 16 bases. The CDR3 loop is CASSLRGTLGTYEQYF. CDR3 bases: TGTGCCAGCAGCTTGAGGGGGACCCTGGGCACCTACGAGCAGTACTTC.

The rearrangement links TRBV4-1 to TRBJ2-5; no definite D call. Germline-derived CDR1 and CDR2 are MGHRA and YSYEKL. V was cut by 0 bases and J by 2 bases, with 10 bases left in between. The CDR3 extends over 15 amino acids. The CDR3 sequence: CASSQDAQLQETQYF. CDR3 DNA sequence: TGCGCCAGCAGCCAAGATGCGCAGTTGCAAGAGACCCAGTACTTC.